Listed below are T cell receptor beta chains from one sample, sequenced in a study of blood T cells in healthy people across ages. One entry per CDR3 protein, called by TCRdb with MiXCR from the 5' RACE reads. In the table there are roughly 1.9 million distinct CDR3 sequences, about two fifths of which are singletons. Sequenced: blood. These receptor sequences come from a human donor in good health. Both conserved end residues are part of each CDR3. The D gene is left open where the match is weak. Clone size, where shown, is once, few, many, or a class for clones that have expanded.

>-|-|TRBJ2-1|TRBV20-1
CSARDPWSSYNEQFF
>few|-|TRBJ2-1|TRBV6-1
CASSESDTNEQFF
>few|-|TRBJ2-7|TRBV20-1
CSALATGYEQYF
>-|TRBD1|TRBJ1-1|TRBV20-1
CSVYPGGTEAFF
>once|TRBD1|TRBJ2-6|TRBV7-6
CASSPGTVLASGANVLTF
>-|TRBD1|TRBJ1-5|TRBV12-3/TRBV12-4
CASSSGTVAQPQHF
>few|-|TRBJ2-1|TRBV7-9
CASSLAGEEQFF
>-|-|TRBJ2-3|TRBV15
CATSWLRQDTQYF
>-|TRBD1|TRBJ2-1|TRBV7-6
CASSPSPGQGNEQFF
>few|TRBD2|TRBJ2-4|TRBV7-2
CASSFSRGYKNIQYF
>-|-|TRBJ1-1|TRBV29-1
CSVEIGEGTEAFF
>-|-|TRBJ1-1|TRBV20-1
CSARDLVPNTEAFF
>-|-|TRBJ1-2|TRBV6-1
CASSEIGDTNYGYTF
>few|TRBD1|TRBJ1-1|TRBV20-1
CSARTGAHTEAFF
>-|TRBD1|TRBJ2-5|TRBV12-3/TRBV12-4
CASSRPTGPRRTQYF
>many|-|-|TRBV11-2
CASSRRTETYEQYF
>-|-|TRBJ1-5|TRBV7-2
CASSLFDLELNQPQHF
>few|-|TRBJ1-1|TRBV7-8
CASSQQRLRSDTEAFF
>once|-|-|TRBV15
CATSPDRTSSYEQYF
>few|-|TRBJ2-5|TRBV20-1
CSALMDSKKETQYF
>-|-|TRBJ1-2|TRBV7-2
CASSLSSGDGYTF
>many|TRBD2|TRBJ2-7|TRBV12-3/TRBV12-4
CASSFPLGGTYEQYF
>-|-|TRBJ2-7|TRBV27
CASSLSRAGYEQYF
>few|-|TRBJ1-2|TRBV11-2
CASSTGLRGYTF
>-|TRBD1|TRBJ1-4|TRBV9
CASSVAGGNEKLFF
>few|-|TRBJ1-2|TRBV12-3/TRBV12-4
CASSNIGYGYTF
>-|TRBD1|TRBJ2-5|TRBV7-8
CASSPGDSAKTQYF
>once|-|TRBJ2-3|TRBV12-3/TRBV12-4
CASSHRRGSTDTQYF
>-|-|TRBJ2-6|TRBV11-2
CASSAGGLGSGANVLTF
>-|-|TRBJ1-2|TRBV20-1
CNARRQGDYGCTF
>-|-|TRBJ1-1|TRBV7-2
CASSTQPGQNTEAFF
>-|TRBD1|TRBJ2-2|TRBV28
CAVAPGTGDTGELFF
>-|-|TRBJ2-1|TRBV9
CASSVELGNVRNEQFF
>-|TRBD2|TRBJ2-5|TRBV2
CASSERENGGAQETQYF
>few|-|TRBJ2-6|TRBV27
CASTLKAYSGANVLTF
>-|-|TRBJ2-1|TRBV12-3/TRBV12-4
CAGSFTGNSEQFF
>-|-|TRBJ2-1|TRBV3-1
CASSRNPGGGGRNEQFF
>-|-|TRBJ2-1|TRBV12-5
CASGPGGAYNEQFF
>-|-|TRBJ2-7|TRBV28
CASSSRLGEYEQYF
>many|-|TRBJ2-5|TRBV29-1
CSVEPSLSQETQYF
>many|TRBD2|TRBJ2-5|TRBV13
CASSLRLAGRETQYF
>-|TRBD2|TRBJ2-7|TRBV15
CATSGRTSGAGETRYF
>few|-|TRBJ1-2|TRBV4-3
CASSQDPYVERGYGYTF
>-|TRBD1|TRBJ2-7|TRBV12-3/TRBV12-4
CASRLTGRLSGEQYF
>-|-|-|TRBV7-2
CANSLDVGTPSYEQYF
>few|-|TRBJ2-3|TRBV3-1
CASSPPGPLTDTQYF
>-|TRBD1|TRBJ1-1|TRBV12-3/TRBV12-4
CASTPDRGGTEAFF